The sample holds a few counts of the clone carrying this T cell receptor (beta chain). Its antigen is as yet unknown. This sample was taken from a study of T-cell reconstitution after alpha-beta-depleted transplantation in children. The study, taken as a whole, reports: Surviving recipient T cells and thymic progenitors underlay high day-60 TCRbeta diversity in some patients. T-cell counts and diversity were attributed mostly to newly produced T cells one year after transplant.

Unique molecular identifiers were incorporated into the prepared TCRbeta library. TCRdb processed the PCR reads anew with MiXCR; each CDR3 protein has one entry. This sample carries more than 400,000 distinct CDR3 sequences, over 40% of them seen once, and the ten largest clones take around 29%. The starting material was PBMCs, obtained before TCRalphabeta/CD19-depleted stem cell transplant. This receptor was taken from a girl aged 2 to 10 with aplastic anemia, due to receive a stem cell transplant.

The CDR3 sequence is CSATRVTDTQYF. As DNA, the CDR3 is TGCAGTGCTACCCGGGTGACAGATACGCAGTATTTT. This chain uses TRBV20-1 with TRBJ2-3; no clear D. The CDR3 length is 12 residues. V was shortened by 4 bases and J by 3 bases, with 8 bases between the two germline ends. Per the germline V gene, CDR1 is DFQATT and CDR2 is SNEGSKA (reference sequence).